This T cell receptor beta chain came from a study of blood T cell repertoires in COVID-19. Authors' methods: Amplified reference gene primers provided the basis for estimating nucleated cell counts. Sequencing was performed with immunoSEQ multiplex PCR; in TCRdb, only in-frame clones are kept and a portion is missing. V and J calls and clone size come straight from that table; D and trimming were deduced from the DNA. The repertoire consists of 150,000 to 200,000 clones, with around nine tenths occurring once and the leading ten covering approximately 4%. This receptor was taken from a human donor in a cohort sampled during active COVID-19. The sample consisted of peripheral blood.

CDR3 in DNA: TGTGCCAGTAGTCCCTCTAGCGTTTACTCCTACAATGAGCAGTTCTTC. Protein product: CASSPSSVYSYNEQFF. This chain links TRBV19 with TRBJ2-1; possible D gene TRBD2, 6 bases. The CDR3 totals 16 residues. From germline, CDR1 is LNHDA and CDR2 SQIVND (reference sequence). V lost 5 bases, J lost 0 bases, and 14 bases lay in between.